These 27 T cell receptor beta chains share one sample of origin, sequenced in a study of CD8 T cells in ankylosing spondylitis. TCRdb processed the 5' RACE reads anew with MiXCR; each CDR3 protein has one entry. The table records 250,000 to 300,000 distinct CDR3 sequences, 18% of them present only once. Sequencing input: blood, either unsorted or a sorted T cell fraction (not recorded which). These TCRs come from a male donor with ankylosing spondylitis or in good health (not recorded which).

This chain joins TRBV4-3 and TRBJ2-2, with D perhaps assigned TRBD1 or TRBD2 (5 bases each). From germline, CDR1 is LGHNA and CDR2 YSLEER. The V end was cut by 0 bases, the J end by 3 bases, with 14 bases between. This CDR3 has 17 residues. CDR3 amino acids: CASSQDTGARDTGELFF. The CDR3 DNA reads TGCGCCAGCAGCCAAGATACCGGGGCTCGGGACACCGGGGAGCTGTTTTTT.

Many counts were recorded for this clonotype. This chain links TRBV4-1 with TRBJ1-4, with 7 bases identical to TRBD1. The germline gives CDR1 MGHRA, CDR2 YSYEKL. This CDR3 has 16 residues. With V trimmed by 5 bases and J by 0 bases, 6 bases remained unmatched. CDR3 DNA sequence: TGCGCCAGCAGCACCGGGACAGCTGCAACTAATGAAAAACTGTTTTTT. It is translated as CASSTGTAATNEKLFF.

The chain combines TRBV11-1 with TRBJ2-7; D is uncertain. The CDR3 has 13 amino acids. The V end was cut by 1 base, the J end by 3 bases, with 7 bases between. CDR1 is SGHAT, CDR2 FQDESV, per germline (reference sequence). CDR3 protein: CASSLEAFYEQYF. The DNA of the CDR3 is TGTGCCAGCAGCTTAGAGGCCTTCTACGAGCAGTACTTC.

The table lists this clonotype with many counts. V gene TRBV5-1 combines with J gene TRBJ2-4; D is uncertain. CDR3 length: 16 amino acids. Germline-derived CDR1 and CDR2 are SGHRS and YFSETQ. The V end lost 5 bases, the J end lost 0 bases, and 15 bases lay between the germline ends. The CDR3 DNA follows: TGCGCCAGCAGTGTAGGAATCCCCCCAGCCAAAAACATTCAGTACTTC. Amino acids: CASSVGIPPAKNIQYF.

In DNA, the CDR3 is TGTGCCAGCGCCCAAAGGGCCTCTGGGGCCAACGTCCTGACTTTC. Amino acids: CASAQRASGANVLTF. The chain carries TRBV6-1 and TRBJ2-6, with D hard to call. Germline assignment: CDR1 MNHNS and CDR2 SASEGT. Trimming left V 8 bases short and J 0 bases short, with 11 bases between. The CDR3 has 15 amino acids.

In this sample, this clonotype turned up many times. This chain connects TRBV29-1 to TRBJ2-1; 8 bases align to TRBD2. Looked up from germline, CDR1 is SQVTM and CDR2 is ANQGSEA. V was clipped by 7 bases and J by 5 bases; unmatched bases: 10. CDR3 length: 14 amino acids. The CDR3 region has the DNA TGCAGCGAACTAGCGGAGGGGGGCCACAATGAGCAGTTCTTC. Translated: CSELAEGGHNEQFF.

CDR3 sequence: CASSSRLAGLLSYNEQFF. CDR3 sequence (DNA): TGTGCCAGCAGCTCCCGCCTAGCGGGACTCCTCTCCTACAATGAGCAGTTCTTC. The chain uses TRBV13 and TRBJ2-1; 9 positions match TRBD2. V was pared by 4 bases and J by 0 bases, with 10 bases of the junction left unmatched. CDR1 PRHDT and CDR2 FYEKMQ come from the germline V gene (reference sequence). This CDR3 is built from 18 residues.

Regarding this clonotype: A read error may account for a junction end that differs from germline. V gene TRBV7-7 combines with J gene TRBJ2-7; D unresolved. CDR3 length equals 14 residues. Germline V gene lookup returns CDR1 SSHAT and CDR2 FNYEAQ (reference sequence). The DNA for the CDR3 is TGTGCTAGCAGCCCAGAGGTGGGTTCCTACGAGCAGTACTTC. It codes for CASSPEVGSYEQYF.

This clonotype was counted a few times. The chain employs TRBV29-1 and TRBJ2-2, with 7 bases fitting TRBD2. Per germline, CDR1 SQVTM and CDR2 ANQGSEA. V gave up 2 bases and J gave up 2 bases; unmatched junction bases: 14. This CDR3 is 18 amino acids long. The CDR3 DNA sequence: TGCAGCGTTGAACTTTCGATTGGGCTAGCGGCCAACACCGGGGAGCTGTTTTTT. Encoded protein: CSVELSIGLAANTGELFF.

The chain is built from TRBV7-2 and TRBJ2-3, with D unclear. Trimming took off 3 bases at V and 2 bases at J, with 3 bases between the two ends. Germline V gene sequence: CDR1 SGHTA, CDR2 FQGNSA. The length of the CDR3 is 12 residues. CDR3 coding DNA: TGTGCCAGCAGCTTTCCCACAGATACGCAGTATTTT. Protein: CASSFPTDTQYF. Complete variable domain (other parts from reference TRBV7-2 and TRBJ2-3): GAGVSQSPSNKVTEKGKDVELRCDPISGHTALYWYRQSLGQGLEFLIYFQGNSAPDKSGLPSDRFSAERTGGSVSTLTIQRTQQEDSAVYLCASSFPTDTQYFGPGTRLTVL.

This chain connects TRBV29-1 to TRBJ2-1, with 10 bases identical to TRBD2. The trim removed 2 bases at V and 1 base at J, leaving 11 bases unmatched. This CDR3 comprises 18 residues. CDR1 SQVTM and CDR2 ANQGSEA come from the germline V gene. The CDR3 is CSVENPSGSFRSYNEQFF. CDR3 bases: TGCAGCGTTGAAAACCCTAGCGGGAGTTTTAGGTCCTACAATGAGCAGTTCTTC.

This clonotype came up a few times. The V gene is TRBV6-2 or TRBV6-3, the J gene TRBJ2-1; 8 bases are a match to TRBD2. The CDR3 length is 18 residues. Germline lookup yields CDR1 MNHEY and CDR2 SVGEGT. After removal of 6 bases from V and 6 bases from J, the junction contained 19 bases not matched to a gene. CDR3 in amino acids: CASRLELGLAAGGNEQFF. The CDR3 region has the DNA TGTGCCAGCAGACTCGAACTCGGACTAGCTGCTGGGGGCAATGAGCAGTTCTTC.

This clonotype was seen many times. The chain couples TRBV12-3 or TRBV12-4 to TRBJ1-5; TRBD1 matches 8 bases. V was pared by 6 bases and J by 5 bases, with 3 bases of the junction left unmatched. The CDR3 consists of 13 residues. The CDR3 sequence: CASRSGQDQPQHF. The CDR3 DNA reads TGTGCCAGCAGATCGGGACAGGATCAGCCCCAGCATTTT.

This clonotype was detected only a few times. This rearrangement joins TRBV15 to TRBJ1-3; possible D gene TRBD1, 5 bases. CDR3 size: 18 residues. Germline V gene data show CDR1 as LNHNV and CDR2 as YYDKDF (reference sequence). V dropped 3 bases and J dropped 0 bases, with 18 bases sitting between them. For the CDR3, the DNA is TGTGCCACCAGCAGGGTTGCGCCGGGACCCAGCTCTGGAAACACCATATATTTT. The encoded protein is CATSRVAPGPSSGNTIYF.

The sample holds a few counts of this clonotype. The V call is TRBV27, the J call TRBJ2-7; 10 nucleotides agree with TRBD2. V gave up 2 bases and J gave up 4 bases; unmatched junction bases: 5. Germline CDR1 reads MNHEY; CDR2 reads SMNVEV (reference sequence). The CDR3 extends over 15 amino acids. CDR3 coding DNA: TGTGCCAGCAGTTTAAATCCTAGCGGGAGTTACGAGCAGTACTTC. Translated: CASSLNPSGSYEQYF.

This clonotype was recorded a few times. V is TRBV29-1 and J is TRBJ2-1, with TRBD2 matching 8 bases. V lost 6 bases, J lost 5 bases, and 6 bases stayed unmatched. The CDR3 is 13 amino acids. Germline values: CDR1 SQVTM, CDR2 ANQGSEA. CDR3 sequence reads: CSVRLASNNEQFF. CDR3 DNA: TGCAGCGTCAGACTAGCGTCGAACAATGAGCAGTTCTTC.

This clonotype has more than one count but fewer than ten. V gene TRBV29-1 combines with J gene TRBJ2-7, with D unresolved. CDR1 SQVTM and CDR2 ANQGSEA come from the germline V gene. The V gene lost 6 bases and the J gene lost 3 bases, with 12 bases spanning the gap. The CDR3 length is 12 residues. The CDR3 DNA sequence: TGCAGCGTCCTCCTAATGAACTACGAGCAGTACTTC. Translation gives CSVLLMNYEQYF.

This rearrangement joins TRBV13 to TRBJ2-1; 9 bases match TRBD1. Trimming took 5 bases from V and 8 from J; bases not matched to a gene: 13. The germline CDR1 and CDR2 sequences are PRHDT and FYEKMQ (reference sequence). The CDR3 length is 16 residues. The CDR3 is CASSTHRDRVIDEQFF. CDR3 DNA: TGTGCCAGCAGCACCCACCGGGACAGGGTTATAGATGAGCAGTTCTTC.

This clonotype was seen a handful of times. The V call is TRBV12-5, the J call TRBJ2-7; the match to TRBD2 covers 8 bases. J was trimmed by 1 base and V by 6 bases; bases with no gene match: 5. The CDR3 is made up of 14 amino acids. CDR1 and CDR2 from the germline V gene are LGHNT and FRNRAP. As DNA, the CDR3 is TGTGCTAGTGGACCAAGCGGGAGTTCCTACGAGCAGTACTTC. Translating it yields CASGPSGSSYEQYF.

This clonotype was seen a handful of times. The chain uses TRBV5-1 and TRBJ2-7, with unresolved D. In germline, CDR1 is SGHRS, CDR2 YFSETQ. V lost 4 bases and J lost 2, with 10 bases in between. The CDR3 contains 13 residues. The DNA for the CDR3 is TGCGCCAGCAGCATTGGGGTAGCCTACGAGCAGTACTTC. Translated, it gives CASSIGVAYEQYF.

In DNA form, the CDR3 reads TGCAGTGCTAGAGGGATACTAGCGGGCTATACCTACGAGCAGTACTTC. Its translation is CSARGILAGYTYEQYF. This chain connects TRBV20-1 to TRBJ2-7; TRBD2 matches at 9 bases. J gave up 2 bases and V 1 base, and 9 bases lay outside the gene matches. The CDR3 is 16 amino acids. From germline, CDR1 is DFQATT and CDR2 SNEGSKA (reference sequence).

This clonotype was counted a few times. The rearrangement uses TRBV23-1 and TRBJ2-2; possibly TRBD2 for D (6 bases). TRBV23-1 is classed as an ORF, of uncertain function. V gave up 5 bases and J gave up 4 bases, with 14 bases separating them. This CDR3 is 15 amino acids long. The CDR3 bases are TGCGCCAGCAGTGGAATCCGCGGGGCCACCGGGGAGCTGTTTTTT. As protein: CASSGIRGATGELFF.

The chain carries TRBV3-1 and TRBJ2-3; D is uncertain. Trimming took 3 bases from V and 4 from J, leaving 14 bases between them. Germline CDR1 is LGHDT and CDR2 is YNNKEL (reference sequence). This CDR3 has 15 amino acids. The CDR3 DNA is TGTGCCAGCAGCCAGGCGGATCCGTTCGCAGATACGCAGTATTTT. Protein sequence: CASSQADPFADTQYF.

The V call is TRBV7-9, the J call TRBJ2-1; the D is unclear. Germline CDR1 and CDR2: SEHNR and FQNEAQ (reference sequence). V was cut by 8 bases and J by 0 bases, with 17 bases left in between. This CDR3 is 16 amino acids long. The CDR3 DNA follows: TGTGCCAGCGACCAACGGGCAGCGAGCTCCTACAATGAGCAGTTCTTC. Encoded protein: CASDQRAASSYNEQFF.

The chain is built from TRBV6-1 and TRBJ1-5; D unresolved. Germline V CDR1 and CDR2: MNHNS, SASEGT. V gave up 4 bases and J gave up 6 bases, with 4 bases separating them. The CDR3 length is 11 residues. The DNA of the CDR3 is TGTGCCAGCAGTGGCGGTCAGCCCCAGCATTTT. Encoded protein: CASSGGQPQHF.

The chain recombines TRBV2 with TRBJ1-2; no firm D call. CDR3 length: 13 amino acids. V was shortened by 4 bases and J by 1 base, with 7 bases between the two germline ends. CDR1 and CDR2 from the germline V gene are SNHLY and FYNNEI. Written as DNA, the CDR3 is TGTGCCAGCAGTGTCTTGCTTAACTATGGCTACACCTTC. The encoded protein is CASSVLLNYGYTF.

As DNA, the CDR3 is TGTGCCAGCAGCCTCCAGACTAGCGGTAACGAGCAGTTCTTC. It yields the protein CASSLQTSGNEQFF. The J gene is TRBJ2-1, the V gene TRBV9; 9 bases are shared with TRBD2. The germline V gene encodes CDR1 SGDLS and CDR2 YYNGEE. V lost 4 bases, J lost 10 bases, and 9 bases stayed unmatched. This CDR3 has 14 residues.